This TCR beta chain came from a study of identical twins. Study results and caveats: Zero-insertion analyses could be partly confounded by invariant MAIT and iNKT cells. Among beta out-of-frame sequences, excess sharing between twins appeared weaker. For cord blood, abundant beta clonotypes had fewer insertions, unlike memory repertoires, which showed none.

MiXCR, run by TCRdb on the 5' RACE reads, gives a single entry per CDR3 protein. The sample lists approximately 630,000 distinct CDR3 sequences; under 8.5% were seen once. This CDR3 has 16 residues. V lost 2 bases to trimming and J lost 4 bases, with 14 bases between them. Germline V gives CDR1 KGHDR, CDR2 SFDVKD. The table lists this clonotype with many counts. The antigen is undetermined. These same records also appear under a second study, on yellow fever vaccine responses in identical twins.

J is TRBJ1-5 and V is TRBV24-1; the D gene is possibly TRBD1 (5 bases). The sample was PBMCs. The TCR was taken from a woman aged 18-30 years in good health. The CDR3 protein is CATSDYQGPGNQPQHF. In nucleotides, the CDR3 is TGTGCCACCAGTGATTATCAGGGACCGGGGAATCAGCCCCAGCATTTT.